Described below is a single TCR beta chain sequence and its context. The source of the sample is a study of blood T cell repertoires in COVID-19. Study summary: Acute and convalescent COVID-19 samples came from the United States, Italy and Spain. From T cells, B-cell-depleted T cells, or PBMCs came the material, which was cDNA or gDNA.

V was trimmed by 0 bases and J by 4 bases, leaving 3 bases between them. CDR3 length equals 12 residues. A Seattle source enrolled patients during active infection and followed them longitudinally. Per the authors' pipeline: Amplification with reference gene primers provided the estimates of nucleated cell counts. Sequenced by immunoSEQ multiplex PCR; TCRdb stores in-frame clones only, minus some. The D gene and trimming were derived from the DNA, and the V and J assignments and clone size from that table. The table has around 140,000 clones, about 88% seen once. The specimen sequenced was peripheral blood. V usage is TRBV12-3 or TRBV12-4 and J usage is TRBJ2-5; D remains unclear. The clonotype comes from a human donor with COVID-19, enrolled during active disease. The donor label of this sample is uncertain. CDR3 coding DNA: TGTGCCAGCAGTTTAGCGCGAGAGACCCAGTACTTC. This encodes CASSLARETQYF.